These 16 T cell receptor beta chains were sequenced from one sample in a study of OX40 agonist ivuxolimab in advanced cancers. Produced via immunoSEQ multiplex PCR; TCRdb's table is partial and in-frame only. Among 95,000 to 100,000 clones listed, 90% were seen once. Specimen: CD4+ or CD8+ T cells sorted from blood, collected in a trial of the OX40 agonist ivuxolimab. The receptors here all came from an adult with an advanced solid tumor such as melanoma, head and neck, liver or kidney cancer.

The CDR3 nucleotides are TGCAGTGCTCGGACAGTTCAAGGCTACACCTTC. Protein product: CSARTVQGYTF. The chain joins TRBV20-1 to TRBJ1-2; tentative D call: TRBD1 (6 bases). V dropped 5 bases and J dropped 8 bases, with 12 bases sitting between them. CDR1 and CDR2 from the germline V gene are DFQATT and SNEGSKA (reference sequence). The CDR3 has 11 residues.

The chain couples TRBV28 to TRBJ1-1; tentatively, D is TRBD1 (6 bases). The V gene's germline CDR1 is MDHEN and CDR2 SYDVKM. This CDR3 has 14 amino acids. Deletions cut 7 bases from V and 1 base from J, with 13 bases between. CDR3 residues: CASILSGANTEAFF. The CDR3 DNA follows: TGTGCCAGCATTCTGTCGGGGGCGAACACTGAAGCTTTCTTT. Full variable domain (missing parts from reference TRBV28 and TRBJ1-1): DVKVTQSSRYLVKRTGEKVFLECVQDMDHENMFWYRQDPGLGLRLIYFSYDVKMKEKGDIPEGYSVSREKKERFSLILESASTNQTSMYLCASILSGANTEAFFGQGTRLTVV.

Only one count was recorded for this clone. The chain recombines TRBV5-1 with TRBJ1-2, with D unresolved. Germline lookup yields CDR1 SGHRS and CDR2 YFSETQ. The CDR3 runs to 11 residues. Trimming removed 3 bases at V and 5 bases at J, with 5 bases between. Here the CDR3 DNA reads TGCGCCAGCAGCTCAGAATATGGCTACACCTTC. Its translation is CASSSEYGYTF.

The CDR3 DNA sequence: TGTGCCAGCGATATATGGGGGCGAGAAGATGAGCAGTTCTTC. It encodes CASDIWGREDEQFF. The chain is built from TRBV6-1 and TRBJ2-1, with D possibly being TRBD1 (6 bases). V was cut by 8 bases and J by 8 bases, with 19 bases left in between. Germline CDR1 reads MNHNS; CDR2 reads SASEGT. The CDR3 runs 14 residues.

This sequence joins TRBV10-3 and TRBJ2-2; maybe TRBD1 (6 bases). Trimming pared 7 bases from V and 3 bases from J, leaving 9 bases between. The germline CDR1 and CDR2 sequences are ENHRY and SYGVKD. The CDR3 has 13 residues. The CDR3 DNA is TGTGCCATCATGGCAGGGGACACCGGGGAGCTGTTTTTT. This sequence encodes CAIMAGDTGELFF.

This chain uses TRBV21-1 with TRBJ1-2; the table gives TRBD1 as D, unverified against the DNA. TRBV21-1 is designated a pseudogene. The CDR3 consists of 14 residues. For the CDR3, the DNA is TGTGCCAGCAGCAAGAATGGGACATTCGCTGGCTACACCTTC. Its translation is CASSKNGTFAGYTF.

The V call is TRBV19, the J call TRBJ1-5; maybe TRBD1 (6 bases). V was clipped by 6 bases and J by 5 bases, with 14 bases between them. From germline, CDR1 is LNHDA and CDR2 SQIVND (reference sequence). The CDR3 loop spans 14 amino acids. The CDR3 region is CASSGQPGDQPQHF. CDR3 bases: TGTGCCAGTAGCGGACAGCCCGGGGATCAGCCCCAGCATTTT.

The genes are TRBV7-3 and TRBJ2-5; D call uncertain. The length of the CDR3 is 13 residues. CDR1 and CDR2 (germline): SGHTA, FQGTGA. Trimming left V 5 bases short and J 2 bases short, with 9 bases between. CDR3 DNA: TGTGCCAGCAGCCCTCCTAAACAAGAGACCCAGTACTTC. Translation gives CASSPPKQETQYF.

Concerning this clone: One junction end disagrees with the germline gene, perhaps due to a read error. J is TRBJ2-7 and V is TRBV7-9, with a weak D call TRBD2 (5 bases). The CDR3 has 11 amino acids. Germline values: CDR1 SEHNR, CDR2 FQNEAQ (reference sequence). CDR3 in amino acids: CASSGGLAWSF. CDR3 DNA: TGTGCCAGCAGCGGCGGGCTTGCGTGGAGTTTC.

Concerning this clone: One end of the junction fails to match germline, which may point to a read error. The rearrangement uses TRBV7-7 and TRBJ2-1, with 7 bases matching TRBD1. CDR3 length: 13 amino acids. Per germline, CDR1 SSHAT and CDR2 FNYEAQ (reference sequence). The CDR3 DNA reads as TGTGCTAGCAGTCCGGGACAGTACAATGAGCAGTTCTTC. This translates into CASSPGQYNEQFF.

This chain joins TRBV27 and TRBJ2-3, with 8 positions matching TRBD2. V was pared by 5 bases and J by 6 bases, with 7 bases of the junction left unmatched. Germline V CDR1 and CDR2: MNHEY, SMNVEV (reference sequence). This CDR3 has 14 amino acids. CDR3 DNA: TGTGCCAGCAGTCTCAACCGACTAGCGGATACGCAGTATTTT. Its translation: CASSLNRLADTQYF.

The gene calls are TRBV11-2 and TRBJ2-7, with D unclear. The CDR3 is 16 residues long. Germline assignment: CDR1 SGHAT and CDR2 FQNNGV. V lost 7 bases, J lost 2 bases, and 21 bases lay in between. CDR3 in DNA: TGTGCCAGCAACGCCGGCCCCGGACGATCCCCCTACGAGCAGTACTTC. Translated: CASNAGPGRSPYEQYF.

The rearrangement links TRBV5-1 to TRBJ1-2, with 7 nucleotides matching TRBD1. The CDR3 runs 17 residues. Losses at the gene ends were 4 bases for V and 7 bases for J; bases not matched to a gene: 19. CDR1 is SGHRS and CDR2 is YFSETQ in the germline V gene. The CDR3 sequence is CASSPNPDRVYRSGYTF. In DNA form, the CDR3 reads TGCGCCAGCAGCCCTAACCCTGACAGGGTTTATAGGTCTGGCTACACCTTC.

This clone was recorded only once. The CDR3 DNA reads as TGTGCCAGCATTCTTACCCCGGACAGCAGATACGAGCAGTACTTC. Its translation: CASILTPDSRYEQYF. The genes are TRBV6-5 and TRBJ2-7, with D maybe TRBD1 (6 bases). Trimming took 7 bases from V and 4 from J, leaving 20 bases between them. Germline CDR1 and CDR2: MNHEY and SVGAGI. This CDR3 is built from 15 residues.

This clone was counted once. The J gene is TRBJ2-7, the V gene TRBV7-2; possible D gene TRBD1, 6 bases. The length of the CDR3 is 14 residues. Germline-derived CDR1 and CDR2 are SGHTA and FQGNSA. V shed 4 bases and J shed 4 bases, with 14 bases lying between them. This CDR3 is CASSSVSGQYEQYF. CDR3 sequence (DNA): TGTGCCAGCAGCTCTGTATCTGGACAGTACGAGCAGTACTTC.

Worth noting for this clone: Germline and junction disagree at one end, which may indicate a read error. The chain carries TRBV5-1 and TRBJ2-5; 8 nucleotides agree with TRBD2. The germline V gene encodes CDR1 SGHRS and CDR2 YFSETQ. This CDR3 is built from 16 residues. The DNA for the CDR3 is TGCGCCAGCAGCTTTCGGTTCCGGGAGGGACAAGAAACCCAGTACTTC. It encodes CASSFRFREGQETQYF.